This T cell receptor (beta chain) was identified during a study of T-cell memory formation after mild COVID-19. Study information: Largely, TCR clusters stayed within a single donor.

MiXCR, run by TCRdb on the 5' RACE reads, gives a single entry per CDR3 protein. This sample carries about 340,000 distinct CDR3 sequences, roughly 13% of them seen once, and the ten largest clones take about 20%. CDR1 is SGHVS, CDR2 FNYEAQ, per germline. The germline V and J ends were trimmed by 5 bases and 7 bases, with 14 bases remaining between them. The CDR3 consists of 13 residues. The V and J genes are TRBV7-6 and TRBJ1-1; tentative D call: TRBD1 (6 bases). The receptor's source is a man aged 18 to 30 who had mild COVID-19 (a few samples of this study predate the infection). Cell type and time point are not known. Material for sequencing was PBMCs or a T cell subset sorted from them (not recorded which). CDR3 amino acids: CASSAQQGGEAFF. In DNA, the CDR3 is TGTGCCAGCAGCGCACAACAGGGAGGTGAAGCTTTCTTT.